This T cell receptor beta chain was captured in a study of CD8+ T cells in alopecia areata. As regards this clone: Its antigen is as yet unknown.

Trimming stripped 0 bases from V and 1 base from J, with 10 bases between. The CDR3 sequence is 17 residues long. The germline V gene has CDR1 LNHNV and CDR2 YYDKDF (reference sequence). Treatment in this sample: oral pan-JAK inhibitor, 5-10 mg twice daily. Regarding the study as a whole: Tofacitinib did not eliminate many expanded lesional clones from scalp or blood.

Extracted from the samples, RNA was reverse transcribed into cDNA to serve as the sequencing template. Method: immunoSEQ multiplex PCR; TCRdb's copy keeps in-frame clones and lacks some. The sample gives some 200,000 clones, about 60% of which show up once; approximately 3.5% is in the top ten. The material was CD4+ T cells sorted from blood, obtained at week 4, from a patient treated with tofacitinib. This TCR was recovered from a human donor with alopecia areata. This chain links TRBV15 with TRBJ1-6, with D hard to call. The CDR3 DNA reads as TGTGCCACCAGCAGAGATATGCGGGCATCCTATAATTCACCCCTCCACTTT. Protein sequence: CATSRDMRASYNSPLHF.